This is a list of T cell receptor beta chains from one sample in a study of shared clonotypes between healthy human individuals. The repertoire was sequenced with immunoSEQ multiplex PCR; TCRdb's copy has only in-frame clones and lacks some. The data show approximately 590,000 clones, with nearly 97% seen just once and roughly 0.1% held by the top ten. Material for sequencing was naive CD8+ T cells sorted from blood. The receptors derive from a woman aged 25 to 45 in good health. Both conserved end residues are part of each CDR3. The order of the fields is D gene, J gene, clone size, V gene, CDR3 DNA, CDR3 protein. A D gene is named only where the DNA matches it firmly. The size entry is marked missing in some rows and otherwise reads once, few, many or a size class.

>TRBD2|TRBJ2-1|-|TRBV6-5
TGTGCCAGCAGTTGGACTAGCGGGGCTGGAAATGAGCAGTTCTTC
CASSWTSGAGNEQFF
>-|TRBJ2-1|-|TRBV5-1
TGCGCCAGCCGAATTGCCTCCTACAATGAGCAGTTCTTC
CASRIASYNEQFF
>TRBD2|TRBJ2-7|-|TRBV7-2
TGTGCCAGCAGCTACTTAGGGCGGGAGGTCTACGAGCAGTACTTC
CASSYLGREVYEQYF
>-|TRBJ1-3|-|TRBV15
TGTGCCACCAGCACCGAACGGATATCTGGAAACACCATATATTTT
CATSTERISGNTIYF
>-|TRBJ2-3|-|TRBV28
TGTGCCAGCTCCACGTTGGCAGATACGCAGTATTTT
CASSTLADTQYF
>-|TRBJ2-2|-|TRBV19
TGTGCCAGTAGTATATACGTCCTACCCCGGGAAAACACCGGGGAGCTGTTTTTT
CASSIYVLPRENTGELFF
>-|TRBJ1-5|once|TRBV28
TGTGCCAGCAGAATCAGGGAACCCAATCAGCCCCAGCATTTT
CASRIREPNQPQHF
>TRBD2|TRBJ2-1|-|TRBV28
TGTGCCTCGAGCGGGGGGTACAATGAGCAGTTCTTC
CASSGGYNEQFF
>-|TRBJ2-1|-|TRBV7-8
TGTGCCAGCAGCTTACGGGTCGGTGGAGTAGGCACCTACAATGAGCAGTTCTTC
CASSLRVGGVGTYNEQFF
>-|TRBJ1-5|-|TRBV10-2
TGCGCCAGCAGTGAAGGGACACTAAGCAATCAGCCCCAGCATTTT
CASSEGTLSNQPQHF
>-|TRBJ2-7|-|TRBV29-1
TGCAGCGTCCCCGCCCAACAGGTCCCTTCCGTCTACGAGCAGTACTTC
CSVPAQQVPSVYEQYF
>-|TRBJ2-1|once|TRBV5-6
TGTGCCAGCAGCTTGCCCCCACGGGCAGCCGGAGCCTACAATGAGCAGTTCTTC
CASSLPPRAAGAYNEQFF
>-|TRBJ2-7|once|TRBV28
TGTGCCAGCAGTTCCTCCGACAGGTACTACGAGCAGTACTTC
CASSSSDRYYEQYF
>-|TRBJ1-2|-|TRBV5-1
TGCGCCAGCAGCTTCAGCAGTCGTGGGAAGGGGGTTAACTATGGCTACACCTTC
CASSFSSRGKGVNYGYTF
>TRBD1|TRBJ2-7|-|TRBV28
TGTGCCAGCAGTCCGACAGGGGAACAGGGCGAGCAGTACTTC
CASSPTGEQGEQYF
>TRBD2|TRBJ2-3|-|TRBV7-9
TGTGCCAGCAGCCCTAGCGGGAGAGGAACAGATACGCAGTATTTT
CASSPSGRGTDTQYF
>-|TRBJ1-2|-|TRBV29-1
TGCAGCGTCACGCAGAGGTTCGGCTACACCTTC
CSVTQRFGYTF
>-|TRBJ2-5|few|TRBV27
TGTGCCAGCGGAGGCCCAGAGACCCAGTACTTC
CASGGPETQYF
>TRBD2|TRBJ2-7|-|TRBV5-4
TGTGCCAGCAGCTTGGATGGGCTAGCGGGAACCTACGAGCAGTACTTC
CASSLDGLAGTYEQYF
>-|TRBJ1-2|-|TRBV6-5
TGTGCCAGCAGTTACTCAGGGGAACAAGGGTCATATGGCTACACCTTC
CASSYSGEQGSYGYTF
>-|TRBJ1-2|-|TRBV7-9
TGTGCCAGCAGCTTCGGGGAAGGGGGCTACACCTTC
CASSFGEGGYTF
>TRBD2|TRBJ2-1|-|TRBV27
TGTGCCAGCAGTTCGGGACTAGCGGGTTACAATGAGCAGTTCTTC
CASSSGLAGYNEQFF
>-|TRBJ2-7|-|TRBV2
TGTGCCAGCAGTGATTCTCGCGAGCAGTACTTC
CASSDSREQYF
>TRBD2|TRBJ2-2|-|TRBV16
TGTGCCAGCAGTCCCGGACTAGCAGGAAACACCGGGGAGCTGTTTTTT
CASSPGLAGNTGELFF
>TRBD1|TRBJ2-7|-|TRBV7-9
TGTGCCAGCAGTTCCGGGACAGGGATCCCCTACGAGCAGTACTTC
CASSSGTGIPYEQYF
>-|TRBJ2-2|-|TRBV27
TGTGCCAGCAGTTTTGCAAACACCGGGGAGCTGTTTTTT
CASSFANTGELFF
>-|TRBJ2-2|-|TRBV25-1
TGTGCCAGCAGTGCCGGGGAGCTGTTTTTT
CASSAGELFF
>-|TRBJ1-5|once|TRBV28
TGTGCCAGCAGTTTTGGGTATCAGCCCCAGCATTTT
CASSFGYQPQHF
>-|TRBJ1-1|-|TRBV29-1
TGCAGCGTTAGGGAGCAGGGGGAAGCTTTCTTT
CSVREQGEAFF
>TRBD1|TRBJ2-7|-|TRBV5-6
TGTGCCAGCAGCTCGACAGGGTCCTACGAGCAGTACTTC
CASSSTGSYEQYF
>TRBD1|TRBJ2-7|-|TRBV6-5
TGTGCCAGCAGTTACAGAACAGGGGTATCCTACGAGCAGTACTTC
CASSYRTGVSYEQYF
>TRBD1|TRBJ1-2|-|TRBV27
TGTGCCAGCAGTTTCGGACAGGGAGACTATGGCTACACCTTC
CASSFGQGDYGYTF
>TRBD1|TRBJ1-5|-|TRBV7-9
TGTGCCAGCAGCCCCAGGGGGGACAATCAGCCCCAGCATTTT
CASSPRGDNQPQHF
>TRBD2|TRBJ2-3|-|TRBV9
TGTGCCAGCAGCACGCGGGAGGCCAGCACAGATACGCAGTATTTT
CASSTREASTDTQYF
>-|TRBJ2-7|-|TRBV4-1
TGCGCCAGCAGCCAAGTCGTAGGGACGGAGCAGTACTTC
CASSQVVGTEQYF
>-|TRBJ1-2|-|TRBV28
TGTGCCAGCGGCTCGGGTGGTTTGGATGGCTACACCTTC
CASGSGGLDGYTF
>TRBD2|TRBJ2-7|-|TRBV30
TGTGCCTGGAGCCTAGCGGGAGTGGATGAGCAGTACTTC
CAWSLAGVDEQYF
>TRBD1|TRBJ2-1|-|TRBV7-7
TGTGCCAGCAGCTTAGGGGACAGGCGAGGGTACAATGAGCAGTTCTTC
CASSLGDRRGYNEQFF
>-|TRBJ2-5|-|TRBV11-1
TGTGCCAGCAGCTTACCAGGTCGGGAGACCCAGTACTTC
CASSLPGRETQYF
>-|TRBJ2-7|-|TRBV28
TGTGCCAGCAGTTCCGAGCCCTACGAGCAGTACTTC
CASSSEPYEQYF
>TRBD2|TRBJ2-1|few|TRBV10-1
TGCGCCAGCAGTGATGGGCCGGGACTAGCGGGAGATGAGCAGTTCTTC
CASSDGPGLAGDEQFF